This is a list of T cell receptor beta chains from one sample in a study of OX40 agonist ivuxolimab in advanced cancers. Profiled with immunoSEQ multiplex PCR; TCRdb holds only in-frame clones, not every one. The sample includes around 46,000 clones, 77% of them seen just once. This material consisted of CD4+ or CD8+ T cells sorted from blood, taken in a trial of the OX40 agonist ivuxolimab. The origin of the receptors is an adult with an advanced solid tumor such as melanoma, head and neck, liver or kidney cancer. CDR3s include the opening cysteine and the closing phenylalanine or tryptophan. D genes are given only for firm matches. Where a row states a size, it is once, few, many or the class of an expanded clone; other rows omit it.

>TRBD2|TRBJ2-7|NA|TRBV9
TGTGAACCCAGACTAGCGGGGATTCCCCCTACCTACGAGCAGTACTTC
CEPRLAGIPPTYEQYF
>TRBD2|TRBJ2-7|few|TRBV7-8
TGTGCCAGCAGCCCTGGGGGGGCTTTGAGCGGGAGAGGCCGGAACGAGCAGTACTTC
CASSPGGALSGRGRNEQYF
>TRBD2|TRBJ2-1|NA|TRBV28
TGTGCCAGTCTCACCGGGACTAGCGGGGTTAATGAGCAGTTCTTC
CASLTGTSGVNEQFF
>NA|TRBJ2-7|few|TRBV2
TGTGCCAGCAGATCCCTGGACAGAAAATACGAGCAGTACTTC
CASRSLDRKYEQYF
>TRBD2|TRBJ2-1|NA|TRBV11-2
TGTGCCAGCAGCTTTACCGGGACTAGCGGGAGAAATGAGCAGTTCTTC
CASSFTGTSGRNEQFF
>TRBD1|TRBJ2-7|NA|TRBV28
TGTGCCAGCAGTTTAGGGGGTGAGGGGGCTGACGAGCAGTACTTC
CASSLGGEGADEQYF
>NA|TRBJ2-1|NA|TRBV5-1
TGCGCCAGCAGCTTGGGGCACAATGAGCAGTTCTTC
CASSLGHNEQFF
>TRBD1|TRBJ2-3|NA|TRBV28
TGTGCCAGCAGTTTAGGTATCGGGGGACAGGGGTTGACAGATACGCAGTATTTT
CASSLGIGGQGLTDTQYF
>NA|TRBJ1-2|NA|TRBV10-3
TGTGCCATCAGCCAACAGGAAAACTATGGCTACACCTTC
CAISQQENYGYTF
>NA|TRBJ1-1|NA|TRBV18
TGTGCCAGCTCACCCAGCGTAGACACTGAAGCTTTCTTT
CASSPSVDTEAFF
>NA|TRBJ1-2|NA|TRBV14
TGTGCCAGCAGCCAAATGCAGGGACCCTATGGCTACACCTTC
CASSQMQGPYGYTF
>TRBD2|TRBJ2-3|once|TRBV11-2
TGTGCCAGCACCCGAGGTGGAGCGGGAAGTTTTACAGATACGCAGTATTTT
CASTRGGAGSFTDTQYF
>NA|TRBJ1-2|NA|TRBV7-9
TGTGCCAGCAGCTTAGAGAGCGCGGACTATGGCTACACCTTC
CASSLESADYGYTF
>TRBD1|TRBJ1-4|NA|TRBV10-2
TGCGCCAGCAGTGGAACAGGGGCTAATGAAAAACTGTTTTTT
CASSGTGANEKLFF
>NA|TRBJ2-7|once|TRBV6-5
TGTGCCAGCATTGACTCACATGCCTACGAGCAGTACTTC
CASIDSHAYEQYF
>NA|TRBJ2-7|NA|TRBV7-9
TGTGCCAGCAGCCCCCCGGGCCCCAGCTCCTACGAGCAGTACTTC
CASSPPGPSSYEQYF
>NA|TRBJ1-3|NA|TRBV19
TGTGCCAGTACCAGAAGAACATCCAGCTCTGGAAACACCATATATTTT
CASTRRTSSSGNTIYF
>NA|TRBJ1-2|NA|TRBV6-1
TGTGCCAGCAGTGGCAGGGTGGTGAATGGCTACACCTTC
CASSGRVVNGYTF
>NA|TRBJ1-2|once|TRBV5-8
TGTGCCAGCAGCTTGGAGGGGGAAGTAAACTATGGCTACACCTTC
CASSLEGEVNYGYTF
>NA|TRBJ2-1|once|TRBV6-1
TGTGCCAGCAGTGAAGCTTTTTCCCAGGGGAAGGGTGAGCAGTTCTTC
CASSEAFSQGKGEQFF
>NA|TRBJ2-1|NA|TRBV27
TGTGCCAGCAGGACAGGCTACAATGAGCAGTTCTTC
CASRTGYNEQFF
>NA|TRBJ2-7|once|TRBV5-1
TGCGCCAGCAGCTTGAGAGGGGGGGATTACGAGCAGTACTTC
CASSLRGGDYEQYF
>NA|TRBJ2-3|NA|TRBV5-1
TGCGCCAGCAGCTTGAGGGGGGTGGGTTCCACAGATACGCAGTATTTT
CASSLRGVGSTDTQYF
>TRBD2|TRBJ2-3|NA|TRBV6-1
TGTGCCAGCACCCTTAGCGGGACGCCAGATACGCAGTATTTT
CASTLSGTPDTQYF
>TRBD1|TRBJ1-5|few|TRBV6-6
TGTGCCAGCAGGCGGCGAGGACAGGTCGATCAGCCCCAGCATTTT
CASRRRGQVDQPQHF
>NA|TRBJ1-4|NA|TRBV6-6
TGTGCCAGCAGTTACTCGGGGACAAATAATGAAAAACTGTTTTTT
CASSYSGTNNEKLFF
>NA|TRBJ2-3|NA|TRBV2
TGTGCCAGCGGACTACTACACACAGATACGCAGTATTTT
CASGLLHTDTQYF
>TRBD2|TRBJ2-3|NA|TRBV2
TGTGCCAGCAGTGAACTAGCGGGAGGCACAGATACGCAGTATTTT
CASSELAGGTDTQYF
>NA|TRBJ1-1|few|TRBV29-1
TGCAGCGTTTTCAGGGGAAGAGCTTTCTTT
CSVFRGRAFF
>TRBD1|TRBJ1-2|NA|TRBV15
TGTGCCACCAGCACCGGACAGGACTATGGCTACACCTTC
CATSTGQDYGYTF
>TRBD1|TRBJ2-2|NA|TRBV5-1
TGCGCCAGCAGCTTGGAGGGGGCACTAAACACCGGGGAGCTGTTTTTT
CASSLEGALNTGELFF
>TRBD1|TRBJ2-5|NA|TRBV7-2
TGTGCCAGCAGCCCCGGGACAGGACAAGAGACCCAGTACTTC
CASSPGTGQETQYF
>NA|TRBJ1-4|NA|TRBV19
TGTGCCAGTAGTATAAGGATCGGCAGGGGCGCAGAAAAACTGTTTTTT
CASSIRIGRGAEKLFF
>NA|TRBJ2-5|NA|TRBV2
TGTGCCAGCAGTGAAGGCCGGGCTATCTGGACCCAGTACTTC
CASSEGRAIWTQYF
>NA|TRBJ1-5|few|TRBV4-1
TGCGCCAGCAGCCAAGACTACCGCACAGGGAGTAGCAATCAGCCCCAGCATTTT
CASSQDYRTGSSNQPQHF
>TRBD1|TRBJ1-2|once|TRBV27
TGTGCCACTCTAGACAGGGTAGGAATTTTCTACACCTTC
CATLDRVGIFYTF
>TRBD1|TRBJ1-1|NA|TRBV5-5
TGTGCCAGCAGCCTGACAGGGGAAGAAATGTATCCGGCTTTCTTT
CASSLTGEEMYPAFF
>TRBD1|TRBJ1-1|NA|TRBV28
TGTGCCAGCAGGCCGGGACAGTGGAACACTGAAGCTTTCTTT
CASRPGQWNTEAFF
>NA|TRBJ2-1|NA|TRBV5-1
TGCGCCAGCAGCCAGCAACAGGGCTATTCCTACAATGAGCAGTTCTTC
CASSQQQGYSYNEQFF
>TRBD2|TRBJ2-1|NA|TRBV9
TGTGCCAGCAGCGCGGGACTAGCGGGGGTCAATGAGCAGTTCTTC
CASSAGLAGVNEQFF
>TRBD1|TRBJ2-2|NA|TRBV5-1
TGCGCCAGCAGCTTGGCCGAGGGGGCAGATACCATCGGGGAGCTGTTTTTT
CASSLAEGADTIGELFF
>TRBD2|TRBJ2-1|NA|TRBV5-1
TGCGCCAGCAGCTCTCTTGGGGGAGGGCCTGGGAATGAGCAGTTCTTC
CASSSLGGGPGNEQFF
>TRBD1|TRBJ1-1|NA|TRBV6-1
TGTGCCAGCAGTGGTTCCGGGACAGGGATGACTGAAGCTTTCTTT
CASSGSGTGMTEAFF
>NA|TRBJ1-2|NA|TRBV25-1
TGTGCCAGCAGTGAATCTGGGACAACCTACTATGGCTACACCTTC
CASSESGTTYYGYTF
>NA|TRBJ1-2|NA|TRBV28
TGTGCCAGCAGCCCCACGATGGGGTGGTATGGCTACACCTTC
CASSPTMGWYGYTF
>NA|TRBJ1-2|few|TRBV5-4
TGTGCCAGCAGCTTAAGTATCGGGAGGGTCGATGGCTACACCTTC
CASSLSIGRVDGYTF
>TRBD2|TRBJ2-5|NA|TRBV11-1
TGTGCCAGCAGCCTCGGACTAGCGGGAGGGAGGCAAGAGACCCAGTACTTC
CASSLGLAGGRQETQYF
>TRBD1|TRBJ1-1|few|TRBV5-4
TGTGCCAGCAGCTTGTGGAGGGGGCTCACTGAAGCTTTCTTT
CASSLWRGLTEAFF
>TRBD2|TRBJ2-7|NA|TRBV28
TGTGCCAGCACCCTCGGACTAGCGGGATTGAGCGAGCAGTACTTC
CASTLGLAGLSEQYF
>NA|TRBJ1-1|NA|TRBV11-2
TGTGCCAGCAGGGCGACAGGTCTGAACACTGAAGCTTTCTTT
CASRATGLNTEAFF
>NA|TRBJ2-3|NA|TRBV5-4
TGTGCCAGCAGCGCACCGTTCAGGGAGGGCACAGATACGCAGTATTTT
CASSAPFREGTDTQYF